The rows below give T cell receptor beta chains drawn from one sample of a study of cytomegalovirus exposure and HLA in healthy donors. The assay was immunoSEQ multiplex PCR, and TCRdb's table has in-frame clones only and misses some. The data show about 170,000 clones, approximately 89% seen once. Input material: PBMCs. The receptor set was obtained from a man aged 18-30 years in good health and CMV-seropositive. The CDR3 runs from the conserved cysteine through the conserved F or W. Each record gives: clone size, D gene, J gene, V gene, CDR3 DNA, CDR3 protein. The D gene is left open where the match is weak. Part of the rows lack a size; the others show once, few, many or a class for expanded clones.

>.|TRBD2|TRBJ2-7|TRBV9
TGTGCCAGCAGCGAAGGGCTCCTATCTAGCGGGAGCTACTACGAGCAGTACTTC
CASSEGLLSSGSYYEQYF
>.|TRBD1|TRBJ1-4|TRBV9
TGTGCCAGCAGCGGAGACAGGGAGTCAACTAATGAAAAACTGTTTTTT
CASSGDRESTNEKLFF
>.|TRBD2|TRBJ2-7|TRBV27
TGTGCCAGCAGTAGGGGACTAGCGGGAGCGGGCGAGCAGTACTTC
CASSRGLAGAGEQYF
>.|.|TRBJ2-3|TRBV18
TGTGCCAGCTCACCATCTGGACCGGCGGGCAGCACAGATACGCAGTATTTT
CASSPSGPAGSTDTQYF
>.|.|TRBJ1-2|TRBV4-1
TGCGCCAGCAGCCCCGTACCACACAGGGCCCACGGCTACACCTTC
CASSPVPHRAHGYTF
>.|.|TRBJ2-3|TRBV9
TGTGCCAGCAGCGCGTATCTACAGGCCCTCAGCACAGATACGCAGTATTTT
CASSAYLQALSTDTQYF
>once|TRBD2|TRBJ2-3|TRBV7-2
TGTGCCAGCAGCTTAGTTCTAGCGGGAGATACGCAGTATTTT
CASSLVLAGDTQYF
>.|.|TRBJ2-5|TRBV28
TGTGCCAGCAGTGCGGGGCTCCAAGAGACCCAGTACTTC
CASSAGLQETQYF
>.|.|TRBJ1-4|TRBV7-9
TGTGCCAGCAGCTTAATGGCAGATAATGAAAAACTGTTTTTT
CASSLMADNEKLFF
>once|TRBD1|TRBJ2-5|TRBV27
TGTGCCAGCAGTTTATCTCGGACAGGGGTTGGAGAGACCCAGTACTTC
CASSLSRTGVGETQYF
>.|TRBD2|TRBJ2-7|TRBV6-1
TGTGCCAGCAGCCAGCGGGGGGTTGACGAGCAGTACTTC
CASSQRGVDEQYF
>few|.|TRBJ2-2|TRBV7-6
TGTGCCAGCAGCCAGAGCGGGACCGGGGAGCTGTTTTTT
CASSQSGTGELFF
>.|TRBD1|TRBJ2-7|TRBV28
TGTGCCAGCAGTGCCGGGACAGGGGGCTACGAGCAGTACTTC
CASSAGTGGYEQYF
>.|.|TRBJ2-7|TRBV5-1
TGCGCCAGCAGCTCCCAGGGATTGTCCTCCGGATACGAGCAGTACTTC
CASSSQGLSSGYEQYF
>.|TRBD1|TRBJ1-2|TRBV6-5
TGTGCCAGCAGTATTCCGGGACAGGGGATCTATGGCTACACCTTC
CASSIPGQGIYGYTF
>.|TRBD2|TRBJ2-1|TRBV5-1
TGCGCCAGCAGCTTGGACCGGACTAGAACGTATGAGCAGTTCTTC
CASSLDRTRTYEQFF
>once|.|TRBJ1-2|TRBV4-3
TGCGCCAGCAGCCAAGATATTTCGGGGTCAGGGGCCTATTGGGGCTACACCTTC
CASSQDISGSGAYWGYTF
>.|TRBD1|TRBJ1-6|TRBV18
TGTGCCAGCTCACCAGGGACAGATCGAGCCTCACCCCTCCACTTT
CASSPGTDRASPLHF
>.|.|TRBJ2-1|TRBV7-8
TGTGCCAGCAGCTTAGAGCATGGGCCGACGAACTACAATGAGCAGTTCTTC
CASSLEHGPTNYNEQFF
>.|TRBD1|TRBJ1-5|TRBV6-6
TGTGCCAGCAAGCAGGGGGCAATGCAGCCCCAGCATTTT
CASKQGAMQPQHF
>.|TRBD2|TRBJ2-7|TRBV6-5
TGTGCCAGCAGGACGGGCGGGAGGGCCAACGAGCAGTACTTC
CASRTGGRANEQYF
>few|TRBD1|TRBJ1-5|TRBV15
TGTGCCACCAGCAGAGCCGGACAGGCGGGTTCCAAGCATTTT
CATSRAGQAGSKHF
>.|TRBD2|TRBJ2-7|TRBV7-9
TGTGCCAGCAGCTCCTCAGGGACTAGCGGGAACCGTGCCTCCTACGAGCAGTACTTC
CASSSSGTSGNRASYEQYF
>.|TRBD2|TRBJ2-7|TRBV9
TGTGCCAGCTCTCAGGGACTAGGGGTGCAGTACTTC
CASSQGLGVQYF
>once|.|TRBJ2-1|TRBV4-3
TGCGCCAGCAGCCAAAGAGGAGGCGGGAATCCCTCCGGTGAGCAGTTCTTC
CASSQRGGGNPSGEQFF
>.|.|TRBJ2-7|TRBV7-2
TGTGCCAGCAGCTTGGCCGCGGGACTCTACGAGCAGTACTTC
CASSLAAGLYEQYF
>.|.|TRBJ2-7|TRBV4-2
TGTGCCAGCAGCCAAGGAGCCTACTCCTACGAGCAGTACTTC
CASSQGAYSYEQYF
>.|TRBD2|TRBJ2-1|TRBV2
TGTGCCAGCAGTGAACTAGCGGGAAACAATGAGCAGTTCTTC
CASSELAGNNEQFF
>.|.|TRBJ2-3|TRBV19
TGTGCCAGTAAAATGGCGGGGATCACAGATACGCAGTATTTT
CASKMAGITDTQYF
>.|TRBD2|TRBJ2-5|TRBV2
TGTGCCAGCAGCGGACTAGCTCAAGAGACCCAGTACTTC
CASSGLAQETQYF
>.|.|TRBJ1-2|TRBV7-9
TGTGCCAGCAGCTTAGGTAACAGCCCCTCTGGCTACACCTTC
CASSLGNSPSGYTF
>.|.|TRBJ1-1|TRBV27
TGTGCCAGCAGTCCCCAACAGGGTCAGTGGACTGAAGCTTTCTTT
CASSPQQGQWTEAFF
>.|TRBD1|TRBJ1-2|TRBV13
TGTGCCAGCAGCACTCCCAACTTCAGGACAGGGGTAGATAACTATGGCTACACCTTC
CASSTPNFRTGVDNYGYTF
>.|.|TRBJ2-5|TRBV6-5
TGTGCCAGCGGGGCCGGGGAGACCCAGTACTTC
CASGAGETQYF
>once|.|TRBJ2-1|TRBV29-1
TGCAGCGTTGGAGGGCGGCTACACAATGAGCAGTTCTTC
CSVGGRLHNEQFF
>.|.|TRBJ2-5|TRBV4-2
TGTGCCAGCAGCCAAGAGGGAGGTAGCCCTTACCAAGAGACCCAGTACTTC
CASSQEGGSPYQETQYF
>.|.|TRBJ2-5|TRBV19
TGTGCCAGTAGTTTGGGACTCTACGAAGAGACCCAGTACTTC
CASSLGLYEETQYF
>.|.|TRBJ2-7|TRBV6-6
TGTGCCAGCAGTTATTCGGGGTCGGGATCCTACGAGCAGTACTTC
CASSYSGSGSYEQYF
>.|.|TRBJ1-3|TRBV4-2
TGTGCCAGCAGCCAAGTGGGGCGGTCAGGAAACACCATATATTTT
CASSQVGRSGNTIYF
>.|.|TRBJ1-1|TRBV18
TGTGCCAGCTCACCAACGTCGGTTACTGAAGCTTTCTTT
CASSPTSVTEAFF
>.|.|TRBJ2-1|TRBV9
TGTGCCAGCAACGCGGGACAGACCTACAATGAGCAGTTCTTC
CASNAGQTYNEQFF
>.|TRBD2|TRBJ2-7|TRBV4-1
TGCGCCAGCAGCCAAGGGACTAGCGGGGTCTCCTACGAGCAGTACTTC
CASSQGTSGVSYEQYF
>few|TRBD1|TRBJ2-5|TRBV4-2
TGTGCCAGCAGCCAATCGGACAGGGGGGAGACCCAGTACTTC
CASSQSDRGETQYF
>few|.|TRBJ1-2|TRBV9
TGTGCCAGCAGCGTAGATACAGGGCTTAAGGATGGCTACACCTTC
CASSVDTGLKDGYTF
>.|TRBD1|TRBJ1-2|TRBV29-1
TGCAGCGTGGAAACAGGGGGCGCCTCCTATGGCTACACCTTC
CSVETGGASYGYTF
>.|TRBD1|TRBJ1-1|TRBV6-5
TGTGCCAGCAGTTACGGGCAGGGGGCTGAAGCTTTCTTT
CASSYGQGAEAFF
>.|TRBD1|TRBJ2-6|TRBV5-1
TGCGCCAGCAGGCGGGCAGGGGGAGTCTCGCTTGGCCCGCGATCTGGGGCCAACGTCCTGACTTTC
CASRRAGGVSLGPRSGANVLTF
>.|.|TRBJ1-2|TRBV19
TGTGCCAGTAGTATAGATATCCTATCGGGACATTCAGATGGCTACACCTTC
CASSIDILSGHSDGYTF
>.|.|TRBJ1-1|TRBV15
TGTGCCACCAGCAGCGAGTTGAACACTGAAGCTTTCTTT
CATSSELNTEAFF
>few|.|TRBJ2-7|TRBV4-1
TGCGCCAGCAGCCACGCCCAGGGGAAGCTCTACGAGCAGTACTTC
CASSHAQGKLYEQYF
>once|TRBD2|TRBJ2-1|TRBV11-2
TGTGCCAGCAGCTCGCCACTAGCGGGGTACAATGAGCAGTTCTTC
CASSSPLAGYNEQFF
>.|.|TRBJ2-7|TRBV5-6
TGTGCCAGCAGCTTGCTTTCGGCCAGTAAAAGCGACGAGCAGTACTTC
CASSLLSASKSDEQYF